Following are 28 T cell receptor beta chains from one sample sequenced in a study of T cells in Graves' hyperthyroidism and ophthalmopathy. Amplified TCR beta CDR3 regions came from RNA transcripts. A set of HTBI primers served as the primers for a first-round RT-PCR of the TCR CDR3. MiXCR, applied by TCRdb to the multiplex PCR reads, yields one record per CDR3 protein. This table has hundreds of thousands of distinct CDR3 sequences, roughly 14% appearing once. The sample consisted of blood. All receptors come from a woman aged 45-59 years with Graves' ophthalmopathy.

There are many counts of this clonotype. The CDR3 DNA follows: TGCGCCAGCAGCCCCGAACAAAGCGCACGGACTGAAGCTTTCTTT. As protein: CASSPEQSARTEAFF. The chain combines TRBV5-1 with TRBJ1-1; D remains ambiguous. Germline-derived CDR1 and CDR2 are SGHRS and YFSETQ. This CDR3 is built from 15 residues. The germline V and J ends were trimmed by 4 bases and 5 bases, with 18 bases remaining between them. The full variable domain, rest sourced from reference TRBV5-1 and TRBJ1-1, is KAGVTQTPRYLIKTRGQQVTLSCSPISGHRSVSWYQQTPGQGLQFLFEYFSETQRNKGNFPGRFSGRQFSNSRSEMNVSTLELGDSALYLCASSPEQSARTEAFFGQGTRLTVV.

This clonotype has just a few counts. The CDR3 loop reads CSASITTVTYNSPLHF. CDR3 coding DNA: TGCAGTGCTAGTATAACGACAGTCACCTATAATTCACCCCTCCACTTT. The rearrangement links TRBV20-1 to TRBJ1-6; D perhaps matches TRBD1 (5 bases). CDR1 is DFQATT, CDR2 SNEGSKA, per germline (reference sequence). The CDR3 is 16 residues long. V was shortened by 3 bases and J by 2 bases, with 14 bases between the two germline ends.

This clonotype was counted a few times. The CDR3 sequence: CASSAGLAEINEQFF. CDR3 nucleotide sequence: TGTGCCAGCAGTGCCGGACTAGCGGAGATCAATGAGCAGTTCTTC. The chain combines TRBV6-1 with TRBJ2-1; 10 positions match TRBD2. V was pared by 4 bases and J by 6 bases, with 6 bases of the junction left unmatched. Per the germline V gene, CDR1 is MNHNS and CDR2 is SASEGT. This CDR3 is 15 amino acids long.

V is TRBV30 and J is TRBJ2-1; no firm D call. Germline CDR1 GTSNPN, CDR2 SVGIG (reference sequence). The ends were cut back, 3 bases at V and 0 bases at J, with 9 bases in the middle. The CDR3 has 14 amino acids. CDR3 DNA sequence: TGTGCCTGGAGACCTTACGACTCCTACAATGAGCAGTTCTTC. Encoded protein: CAWRPYDSYNEQFF.

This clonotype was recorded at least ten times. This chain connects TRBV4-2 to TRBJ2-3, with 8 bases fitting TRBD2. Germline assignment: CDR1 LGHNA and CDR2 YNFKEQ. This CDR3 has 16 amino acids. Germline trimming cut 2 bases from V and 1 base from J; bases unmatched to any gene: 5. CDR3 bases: TGTGCCAGCAGCCAAACCGGGACTAGACGCACAGATACGCAGTATTTT. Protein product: CASSQTGTRRTDTQYF.

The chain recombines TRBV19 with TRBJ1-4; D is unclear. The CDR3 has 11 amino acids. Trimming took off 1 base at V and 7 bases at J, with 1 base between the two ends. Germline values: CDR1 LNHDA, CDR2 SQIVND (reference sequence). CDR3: CASSIAEKLFF. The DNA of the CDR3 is TGTGCCAGTAGTATAGCTGAAAAACTGTTTTTT.

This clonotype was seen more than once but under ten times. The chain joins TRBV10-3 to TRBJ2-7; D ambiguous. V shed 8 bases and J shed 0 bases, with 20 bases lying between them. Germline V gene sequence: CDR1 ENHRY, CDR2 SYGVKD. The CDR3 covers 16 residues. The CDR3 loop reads CAIQPYLSLLSYEQYF. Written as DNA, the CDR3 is TGTGCCATCCAACCCTATTTAAGCCTCCTCTCCTACGAGCAGTACTTC.

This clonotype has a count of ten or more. CDR3 DNA sequence: TGTGCCAGCAGTAACCGGGACGGAGCCTACGAGCAGTACTTC. Amino acids: CASSNRDGAYEQYF. V usage is TRBV28 and J usage is TRBJ2-7; D possibly uses TRBD1 or TRBD2 (5 bases each). The CDR3 is made up of 14 amino acids. Germline lookup yields CDR1 MDHEN and CDR2 SYDVKM. V gave up 5 bases and J gave up 2 bases, with 13 bases separating them.

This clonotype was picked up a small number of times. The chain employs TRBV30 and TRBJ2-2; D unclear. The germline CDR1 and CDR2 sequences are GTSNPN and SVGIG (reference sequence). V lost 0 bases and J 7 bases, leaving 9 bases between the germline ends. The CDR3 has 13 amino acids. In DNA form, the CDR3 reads TGTGCCTGGAGTGTACTTGACAACGGGGAGCTGTTTTTT. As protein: CAWSVLDNGELFF.

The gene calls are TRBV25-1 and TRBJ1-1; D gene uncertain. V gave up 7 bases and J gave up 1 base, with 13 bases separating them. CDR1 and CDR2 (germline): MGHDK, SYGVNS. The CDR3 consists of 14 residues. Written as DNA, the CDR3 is TGTGCCAGCAAGGTGGGCCGACAGAACACTGAAGCTTTCTTT. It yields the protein CASKVGRQNTEAFF.

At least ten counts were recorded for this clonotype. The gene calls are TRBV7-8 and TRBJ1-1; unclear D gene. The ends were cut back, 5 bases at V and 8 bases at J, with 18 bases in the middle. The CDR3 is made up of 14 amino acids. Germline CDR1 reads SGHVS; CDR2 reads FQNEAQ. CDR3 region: CASSPRRAETEAFF. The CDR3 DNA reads TGTGCCAGCAGCCCACGGAGGGCAGAGACCGAAGCTTTCTTT.

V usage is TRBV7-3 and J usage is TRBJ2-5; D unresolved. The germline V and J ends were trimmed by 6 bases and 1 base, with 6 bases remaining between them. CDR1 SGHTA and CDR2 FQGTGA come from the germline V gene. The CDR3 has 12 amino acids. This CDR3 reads CASRASQETQYF. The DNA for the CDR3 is TGTGCCAGCAGGGCTAGCCAAGAGACCCAGTACTTC.

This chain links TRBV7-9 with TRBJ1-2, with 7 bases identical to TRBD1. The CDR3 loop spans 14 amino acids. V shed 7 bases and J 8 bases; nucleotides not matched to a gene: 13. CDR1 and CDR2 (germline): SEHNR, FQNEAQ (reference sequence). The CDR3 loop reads CASTSTGISLGYTF. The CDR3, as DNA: TGTGCCAGCACCTCGACAGGGATCTCCCTAGGCTACACCTTC. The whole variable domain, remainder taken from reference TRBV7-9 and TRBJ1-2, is DTGVSQNPRHKITKRGQNVTFRCDPISEHNRLYWYRQTLGQGPEFLTYFQNEAQLEKSRLLSDRFSAERPKGSFSTLEIQRTEQGDSAMYLCASTSTGISLGYTFGSGTRLTVV.

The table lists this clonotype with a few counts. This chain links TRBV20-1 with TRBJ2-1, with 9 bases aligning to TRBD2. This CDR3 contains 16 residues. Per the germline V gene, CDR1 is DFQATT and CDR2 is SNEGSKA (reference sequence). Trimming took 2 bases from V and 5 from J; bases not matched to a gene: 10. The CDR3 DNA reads TGCAGTGCTAGATCTATCCGGACTAGCGACCACAATGAGCAGTTCTTC. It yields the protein CSARSIRTSDHNEQFF.

The CDR3 DNA follows: TGTGCCAGCAGCCAAAGACTAGCGGGAGTTGTAGTGGGCGAGCAGTACTTC. Amino acid sequence: CASSQRLAGVVVGEQYF. The chain combines TRBV14 with TRBJ2-7, with 12 bases lining up with TRBD2. V lost 2 bases and J lost 6; bases outside the gene matches: 11. CDR1 is SGHDN, CDR2 FVKESK, per germline. The CDR3 contains 17 residues.

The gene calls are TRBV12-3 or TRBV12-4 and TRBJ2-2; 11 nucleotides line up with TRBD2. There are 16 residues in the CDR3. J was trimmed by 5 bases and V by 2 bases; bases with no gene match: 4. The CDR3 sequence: CASSLPSGRSTGELFF. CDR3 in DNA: TGTGCCAGCAGTTTACCTAGCGGGAGGTCGACCGGGGAGCTGTTTTTT.

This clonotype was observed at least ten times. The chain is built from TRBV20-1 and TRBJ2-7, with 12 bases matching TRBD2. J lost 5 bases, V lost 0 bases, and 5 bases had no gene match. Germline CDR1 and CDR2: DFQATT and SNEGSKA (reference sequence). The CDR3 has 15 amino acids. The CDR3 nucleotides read TGCAGTGCTAGAGATCCTAGCGGGAGGGGCGACGAGCAGTACTTC. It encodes CSARDPSGRGDEQYF.

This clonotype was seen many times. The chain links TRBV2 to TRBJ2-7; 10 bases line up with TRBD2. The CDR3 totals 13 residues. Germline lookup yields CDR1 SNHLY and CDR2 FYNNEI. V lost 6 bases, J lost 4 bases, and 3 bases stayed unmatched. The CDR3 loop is CASRNSGGYEQYF. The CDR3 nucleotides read TGTGCCAGCAGGAATAGCGGGGGGTACGAGCAGTACTTC.

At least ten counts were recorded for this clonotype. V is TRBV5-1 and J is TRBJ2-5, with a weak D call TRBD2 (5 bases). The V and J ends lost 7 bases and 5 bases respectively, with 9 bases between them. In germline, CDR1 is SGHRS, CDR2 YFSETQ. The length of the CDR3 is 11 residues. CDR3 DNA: TGCGCCAGCCTGGGAGAGGAGACCCAGTACTTC. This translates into CASLGEETQYF.

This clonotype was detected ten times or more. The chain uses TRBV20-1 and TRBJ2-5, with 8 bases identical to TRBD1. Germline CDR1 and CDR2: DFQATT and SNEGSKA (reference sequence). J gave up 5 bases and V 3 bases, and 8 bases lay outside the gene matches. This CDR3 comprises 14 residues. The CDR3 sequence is CSASPRGLGETQYF. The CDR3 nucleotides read TGCAGTGCTAGTCCCAGGGGGCTAGGGGAGACCCAGTACTTC.

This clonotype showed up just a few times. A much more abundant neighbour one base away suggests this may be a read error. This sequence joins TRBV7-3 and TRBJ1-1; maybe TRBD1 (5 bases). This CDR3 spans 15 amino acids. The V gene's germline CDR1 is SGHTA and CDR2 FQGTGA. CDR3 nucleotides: TGTGCCAGCAGCTTAACGGCAGACAGAAACACTGGAGCTTTCTTT. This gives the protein CASSLTADRNTGAFF.

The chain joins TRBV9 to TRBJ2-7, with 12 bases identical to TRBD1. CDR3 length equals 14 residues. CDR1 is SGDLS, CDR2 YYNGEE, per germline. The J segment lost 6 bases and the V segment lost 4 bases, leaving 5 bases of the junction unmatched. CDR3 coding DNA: TGTGCCAGCAGCCCAGGGACAGGGGGCGTCGAGCAGTACTTC. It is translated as CASSPGTGGVEQYF.

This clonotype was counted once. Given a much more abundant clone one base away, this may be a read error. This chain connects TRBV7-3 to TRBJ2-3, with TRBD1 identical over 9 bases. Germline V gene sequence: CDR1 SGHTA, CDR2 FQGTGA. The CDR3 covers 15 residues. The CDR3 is CASSSGTGIGDAQYF. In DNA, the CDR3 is TGTGCCAGCAGCTCTGGGACAGGGATAGGAGATGCGCAGTATTTT. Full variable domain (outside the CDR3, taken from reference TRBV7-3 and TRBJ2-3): GAGVSQTPSNKVTEKGKYVELRCDPISGHTALYWYRQSLGQGPEFLIYFQGTGAADDSGLPNDRFFAVRPEGSVSTLKIQRTERGDSAVYLCASSSGTGIGDAQYFGPGTRLTVL.

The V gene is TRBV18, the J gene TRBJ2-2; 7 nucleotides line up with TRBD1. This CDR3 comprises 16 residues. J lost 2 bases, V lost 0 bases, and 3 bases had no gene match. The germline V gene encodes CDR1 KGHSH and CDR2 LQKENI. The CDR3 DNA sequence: TGTGCCAGCTCACCACCACAGGGGAGAAACACCGGGGAGCTGTTTTTT. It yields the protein CASSPPQGRNTGELFF.

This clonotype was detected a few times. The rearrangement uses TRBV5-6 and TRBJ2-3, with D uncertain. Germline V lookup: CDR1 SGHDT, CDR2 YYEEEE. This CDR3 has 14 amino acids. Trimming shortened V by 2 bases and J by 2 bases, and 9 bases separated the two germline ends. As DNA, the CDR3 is TGTGCCAGCAGCTTCCAGGTTCTCACAGATACGCAGTATTTT. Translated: CASSFQVLTDTQYF.

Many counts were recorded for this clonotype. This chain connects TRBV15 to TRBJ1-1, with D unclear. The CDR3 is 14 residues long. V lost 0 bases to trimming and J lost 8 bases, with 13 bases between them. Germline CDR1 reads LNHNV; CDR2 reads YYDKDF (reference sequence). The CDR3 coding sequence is TGTGCCACCAGCAGAGATCCGGGGAGCCTCGAAGCTTTCTTT. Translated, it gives CATSRDPGSLEAFF. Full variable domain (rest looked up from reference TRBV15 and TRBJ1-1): DAMVIQNPRYQVTQFGKPVTLSCSQTLNHNVMYWYQQKSSQAPKLLFHYYDKDFNNEADTPDNFQSRRPNTSFCFLDIRSPGLGDTAMYLCATSRDPGSLEAFFGQGTRLTVV.

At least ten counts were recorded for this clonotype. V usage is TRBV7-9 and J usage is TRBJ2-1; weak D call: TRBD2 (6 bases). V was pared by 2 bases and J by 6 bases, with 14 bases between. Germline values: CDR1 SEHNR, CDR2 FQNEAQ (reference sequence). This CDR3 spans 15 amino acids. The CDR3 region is CASSLNQRVLNEQFF. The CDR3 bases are TGTGCCAGCAGCTTAAACCAGCGGGTTCTCAATGAGCAGTTCTTC.

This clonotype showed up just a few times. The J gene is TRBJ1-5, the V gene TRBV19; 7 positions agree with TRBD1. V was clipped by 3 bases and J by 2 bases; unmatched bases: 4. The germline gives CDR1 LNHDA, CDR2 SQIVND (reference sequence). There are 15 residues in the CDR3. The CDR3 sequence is CASSMDRIRNQPQHF. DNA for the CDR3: TGTGCCAGTAGTATGGACAGGATTCGCAATCAGCCCCAGCATTTT.